A single sample gave rise to the 18 T cell receptor beta chains below, sequenced in a study of T cell repertoires in cytomegalovirus infection. TCRdb re-called the reads through MiXCR, storing one row per CDR3 protein. This table has some 440,000 distinct CDR3 sequences, under 40% appearing once. Material for sequencing was PBMCs. The receptors stem from a human donor in good health (CMV status not recorded). Some clones in this sample may be carry-over from other donors' samples.

The gene calls are TRBV20-1 and TRBJ2-3, with 7 bases identical to TRBD2. The CDR3 covers 16 residues. Trimming at V came to 0 bases and at J to 0 bases, leaving 6 bases not matched to a gene. CDR1 is DFQATT, CDR2 SNEGSKA, per germline (reference sequence). The CDR3 nucleotides are TGCAGTGCTAGAGATTTAAGCGGGGTCAGCACAGATACGCAGTATTTT. As protein: CSARDLSGVSTDTQYF.

The V and J genes are TRBV7-9 and TRBJ1-1, with 7 bases identical to TRBD1. The V and J ends lost 1 base and 7 bases, in that order; junction bases with no gene match: 12. This CDR3 comprises 16 residues. Germline CDR1 and CDR2: SEHNR and FQNEAQ (reference sequence). CDR3 nucleotides: TGTGCCAGCAGCTTAGGGGACAGTATGTTTTCACGTGAAGCTTTCTTT. Its translation is CASSLGDSMFSREAFF.

This clonotype occurred a few times. This sequence joins TRBV2 and TRBJ1-5; D remains unclear. The CDR3 runs to 14 residues. Germline V lookup: CDR1 SNHLY, CDR2 FYNNEI. With 1 base removed from V and 4 bases from J, the gap between germline ends came to 8 bases. The CDR3 is CASSEETRNQPQHF. CDR3 DNA: TGTGCCAGCAGTGAAGAGACCCGTAATCAGCCCCAGCATTTT.

The V and J genes are TRBV7-6 and TRBJ2-7; D unclear. CDR1 SGHVS and CDR2 FNYEAQ come from the germline V gene. The V end was cut by 0 bases, the J end by 3 bases, with 9 bases between. The CDR3 covers 14 residues. This chain's CDR3 is CASSLAVEIYEQYF. Written as DNA, the CDR3 is TGTGCCAGCAGCTTAGCCGTAGAAATCTACGAGCAGTACTTC.

The table lists this clonotype with a few counts. The chain is built from TRBV29-1 and TRBJ1-4, with D tentatively TRBD1 (6 bases). The CDR3 runs 12 residues. Per germline, CDR1 SQVTM and CDR2 ANQGSEA. Trimming cost V 5 bases and J 6 bases, with 10 bases left between them. The CDR3 protein is CSVRGGDEKLFF. CDR3 sequence (DNA): TGCAGCGTTCGAGGGGGAGATGAAAAACTGTTTTTT.

This clonotype was detected a few times. The V gene is TRBV10-3, the J gene TRBJ2-6; D remains ambiguous. The CDR3 loop spans 14 amino acids. Trimming removed 6 bases at V and 11 bases at J, with 17 bases between. Germline assignment: CDR1 ENHRY and CDR2 SYGVKD. The CDR3: CAIRRDSRIYVLTF. The CDR3 DNA reads as TGTGCCATCAGGAGAGATAGTCGTATCTACGTCCTGACTTTC.

There are many counts of this clonotype. The genes are TRBV12-3 or TRBV12-4 and TRBJ2-7; TRBD1 or TRBD2 may be the D gene (5 bases each). The CDR3 extends over 14 amino acids. V was pared by 3 bases and J by 4 bases, with 13 bases between. The CDR3, as DNA: TGTGCCAGCAGTTTGGGGATGGGGGATTACGAGCAGTACTTC. This sequence encodes CASSLGMGDYEQYF.

V usage is TRBV12-3 or TRBV12-4 and J usage is TRBJ2-3; D not resolved. V was pared by 6 bases and J by 0 bases, with 25 bases between. The CDR3 is 19 residues long. CDR3 in amino acids: CASSPNPWSDLRSTDTQYF. The CDR3 coding sequence is TGTGCCAGCAGCCCGAACCCCTGGTCCGATCTTCGAAGCACAGATACGCAGTATTTT.

For the CDR3, the DNA is TGTGCCACCCAAGAAACAGAGAATCAGCCCCAGCATTTT. Translating it yields CATQETENQPQHF. The V gene is TRBV6-1, the J gene TRBJ1-5; D call uncertain. The CDR3 is 13 amino acids. Per germline, CDR1 MNHNS and CDR2 SASEGT. V lost 10 bases and J 4 bases, leaving 14 bases between the germline ends.

There are many counts of this clonotype. The V call is TRBV28, the J call TRBJ2-7; 8 bases agree with TRBD1. V lost 3 bases to trimming and J lost 7 bases; unmatched junction nucleotides: 8. This CDR3 has 14 residues. Germline lookup yields CDR1 MDHEN and CDR2 SYDVKM. The CDR3: CASSLAQGAKEQYF. CDR3 in DNA: TGTGCCAGCAGTTTGGCGCAGGGGGCAAAAGAGCAGTACTTC.

Many counts were recorded for this clonotype. This sequence joins TRBV7-9 and TRBJ1-1, with D tentatively TRBD1 (5 bases). This CDR3 is built from 17 residues. The ends were cut back, 0 bases at V and 0 bases at J, with 14 bases in the middle. The germline V gene has CDR1 SEHNR and CDR2 FQNEAQ (reference sequence). CDR3 DNA sequence: TGTGCCAGCAGCTTAGCTCTGCAGGGAAGGCTGAACACTGAAGCTTTCTTT. Its translation is CASSLALQGRLNTEAFF.

A few counts support this clonotype. The chain links TRBV5-5 to TRBJ1-2; D may be TRBD1 (5 bases). Trimming pared 3 bases from V and 4 bases from J, leaving 13 bases between. CDR1 SGHKS and CDR2 YYEKEE come from the germline V gene (reference sequence). This CDR3 has 14 amino acids. The CDR3 DNA reads TGTGCCAGCAGCTCAGCAGGGTCAGCCTATGGCTACACCTTC. Translating gives CASSSAGSAYGYTF.

This clonotype was counted ten times or more. The chain joins TRBV28 to TRBJ2-3; no reliable D call. The CDR3 sequence is 12 residues long. Germline values: CDR1 MDHEN, CDR2 SYDVKM. V was shortened by 6 bases and J by 2 bases, with 6 bases between the two germline ends. The CDR3: CASSFDTDTQYF. The CDR3 DNA is TGTGCCAGCAGCTTTGACACAGATACGCAGTATTTT.

A few counts support this clonotype. V usage is TRBV7-8 and J usage is TRBJ1-4; TRBD1 matches at 9 bases. Germline values: CDR1 SGHVS, CDR2 FQNEAQ. Trimming took 3 bases from V and 5 from J; bases not matched to a gene: 7. The CDR3 covers 16 residues. The chain's CDR3 is CASSFSWTGANEKLFF. CDR3 coding DNA: TGTGCCAGCAGCTTTTCTTGGACAGGGGCGAATGAAAAACTGTTTTTT.

This chain uses TRBV5-1 with TRBJ2-5; possibly TRBD1 for D (6 bases). The length of the CDR3 is 15 residues. The V gene's germline CDR1 is SGHRS and CDR2 YFSETQ. The V end lost 5 bases, the J end lost 0 bases, and 14 bases lay between the germline ends. The CDR3 DNA sequence: TGCGCCAGCAGATTGACCGGGACACACCAAGAGACCCAGTACTTC. It codes for CASRLTGTHQETQYF.

About this clonotype: The junction departs from germline at one end; a sequencing error may be responsible. The chain recombines TRBV9 with TRBJ2-3; unclear D gene. The germline V gene encodes CDR1 SGDLS and CDR2 YYNGEE. This CDR3 spans 14 amino acids. The CDR3 DNA sequence: TGTGCCAGCAGCGTAGGGGCTGAAACAGACACGCAGTATTTT. Translated: CASSVGAETDTQYF. Together with reference TRBV9 and TRBJ2-3, the CDR3 gives the full variable domain: DSGVTQTPKHLITATGQRVTLRCSPRSGDLSVYWYQQSLDQGLQFLIQYYNGEERAKGNILERFSAQQFPDLHSELNLSSLELGDSALYFCASSVGAETDTQYFGPGTRLTVL.

Of note for this clonotype: The CDR3 does not close with the conserved phenylalanine or tryptophan, likely indicating a read error. Because the CDR3's place on the DNA is in doubt, the DNA is left out and the CDR3 is given as listed by TCRdb. The J gene is TRBJ2-5, the V gene TRBV7-9; the D call in the table, TRBD2, was not verified against the DNA. Looked up from germline, CDR1 is SEHNR and CDR2 is FQNEAQ (reference sequence). The CDR3 has 14 residues if both end residues are counted. This CDR3 is CASSLDGGEETRYC.

This chain uses TRBV18 with TRBJ2-3, with D possibly being TRBD2 (6 bases). With 2 bases removed from V and 0 bases from J, the gap between germline ends came to 12 bases. This CDR3 is built from 16 residues. Germline CDR1 reads KGHSH; CDR2 reads LQKENI. The CDR3 region has the DNA TGTGCCAGCTCACCAGGCCCGGGGACTAGCACAGATACGCAGTATTTT. Its translation is CASSPGPGTSTDTQYF.